These 5 T cell receptor beta chains share one sample of origin, sequenced in a study of vaccination and CD4 T cells after COVID-19. What these receptors recognize is not known. Treatment noted: approximately nine-day PBMC culture with coronavirus spike peptide pools or control peptides (ViraFEST assay). The Oncomine TCR Beta short-read assay was applied to DNA of cultured CD4+ T cells. Using its own MiXCR run on the PCR reads, TCRdb lists one record per CDR3 protein. The sample lists fewer than 20,000 distinct CDR3 sequences, under 75% occurring once. Sequencing was carried out using CD4+ T cells from blood, cultured in vitro. The receptor set was obtained from a human donor who had recovered from COVID-19.

The J gene is TRBJ2-5, the V gene TRBV6-1; D gene ambiguous. Germline loops: CDR1 MNHNS, CDR2 SASEGT. Trimming cost V 6 bases and J 1 base, with 15 bases left between them. The CDR3 consists of 15 residues. CDR3 sequence reads: CASSLFGAGQETQYF. In DNA, the CDR3 is TGTGCCAGCAGCTTATTTGGAGCAGGCCAAGAGACCCAGTACTTC.

The rearrangement links TRBV15 to TRBJ1-2, with a possible D match to TRBD1 (6 bases). The ends were cut back, 7 bases at V and 4 bases at J, with 10 bases in the middle. The germline gives CDR1 LNHNV, CDR2 YYDKDF (reference sequence). The CDR3 is made up of 12 amino acids. CDR3 residues: CATTQQGYGYTF. The DNA for the CDR3 is TGTGCCACCACCCAACAGGGCTATGGCTACACCTTC.

The chain has TRBV27 and TRBJ2-7; 10 bases agree with TRBD2. This CDR3 is built from 15 residues. Per germline, CDR1 MNHEY and CDR2 SMNVEV (reference sequence). Losses at the gene ends were 2 bases for V and 5 bases for J; bases not matched to a gene: 6. The CDR3, as DNA: TGTGCCAGCAGTTTACGGCTAGCGGGAGCCAACGAGCAGTACTTC. Encoded protein: CASSLRLAGANEQYF.

This clonotype has only one observation. This sequence joins TRBV7-2 and TRBJ1-5; 9 positions agree with TRBD1. Germline V CDR1 and CDR2: SGHTA, FQGNSA. CDR3 length: 16 amino acids. With V trimmed by 4 bases and J by 4 bases, 8 bases remained unmatched. The CDR3 region has the DNA TGTGCCAGCAGCTACAGCCCGGGACAGGGTAATCAGCCCCAGCATTTT. Amino acids: CASSYSPGQGNQPQHF.

The chain carries TRBV7-2 and TRBJ2-5; TRBD2 aligns across 8 bases. This CDR3 region has 14 residues. Trimming at V came to 1 base and at J to 4 bases, leaving 2 bases not matched to a gene. CDR1 and CDR2 (germline): SGHTA, FQGNSA. This CDR3 is CASSLGGRRETQYF. The CDR3 DNA reads as TGTGCCAGCAGCTTAGGCGGGAGGAGAGAGACCCAGTACTTC.